Below, 29 T cell receptor beta chains from the same sample are listed, as sequenced in a study of T cell repertoires in cytomegalovirus infection. No antigen has been identified for these receptors. TCRdb re-called the reads with MiXCR, one entry per CDR3 protein. The table has about 500,000 distinct CDR3 sequences, more than 30% seen once; the top ten hold 17%. The sample was cultured PBMCs, taken from culture after CMV antigen stimulation. The receptors stem from a human donor in good health (CMV status not recorded). Some clones in this sample may be carry-over from other donors' samples.

In this sample, this clonotype turned up a few times. The V call is TRBV5-1, the J call TRBJ2-7; D is unresolved. Germline lookup yields CDR1 SGHRS and CDR2 YFSETQ. V lost 0 bases, J lost 1 base, and 11 bases lay in between. This CDR3 is 15 amino acids long. CDR3: CASSLDLPTSYEQYF. In DNA, the CDR3 is TGCGCCAGCAGCTTGGATCTCCCCACGTCCTACGAGCAGTACTTC.

The chain combines TRBV28 with TRBJ2-7; 7 bases line up with TRBD1. With V trimmed by 6 bases and J by 1 base, 3 bases remained unmatched. The CDR3 is 13 residues long. In germline, CDR1 is MDHEN, CDR2 SYDVKM. This CDR3 is CASRRQGSYEQYV. CDR3 nucleotide sequence: TGTGCCAGCAGACGACAGGGTTCCTACGAGCAGTACGTC.

A few counts support this clonotype. The rearrangement links TRBV4-1 to TRBJ2-3, with 7 bases lining up with TRBD2. Germline-derived CDR1 and CDR2 are MGHRA and YSYEKL. The CDR3 spans 16 residues. V lost 4 bases, J lost 2 bases, and 9 bases stayed unmatched. The CDR3 DNA is TGCGCCAGCAGCCGTCTGGGGCTAGCGGACACAGATACGCAGTATTTT. Translated, it gives CASSRLGLADTDTQYF.

This clonotype was seen a handful of times. The chain has TRBV7-2 and TRBJ2-3, with TRBD2 identical over 8 bases. The V gene's germline CDR1 is SGHTA and CDR2 FQGNSA. The CDR3 consists of 13 residues. The ends lost 11 bases at V and 2 bases at J; junction bases unmatched: 6. CDR3 bases: TGTGCCGGCGGGGGGCGGAACACAGATACGCAGTATTTT. Its translation is CAGGGRNTDTQYF. Looking up the rest from reference TRBV7-2 and TRBJ2-3 gives the full variable domain: GAGVSQSPSNKVTEKGKDVELRCDPISGHTALYWYRQSLGQGLEFLIYFQGNSAPDKSGLPSDRFSAERTGGSVSTLTIQRTQQEDSAVYLCAGGGRNTDTQYFGPGTRLTVL.

The chain has TRBV5-4 and TRBJ2-3, with TRBD2 identical over 11 bases. The V gene's germline CDR1 is SGHNT and CDR2 YYREEE (reference sequence). This CDR3 region has 16 residues. The V segment lost 1 base and the J segment 6 bases; nucleotides outside the gene matches: 7. The CDR3 bases are TGTGCCAGCAGCTTGATGGGCGCTAGCGGGAGGGATACGCAGTATTTT. It specifies CASSLMGASGRDTQYF.

The V and J genes are TRBV6-2 or TRBV6-3 and TRBJ2-7; the D gene is possibly TRBD2 (6 bases). The CDR3 covers 15 residues. V was pared by 5 bases and J by 6 bases, with 20 bases between. Germline CDR1 reads MNHEY; CDR2 reads SVGEGT. The CDR3 DNA is TGTGCCAGCAGTCTAAGCTCCCGTGTGACTAGCGAGCAGTACTTC. This encodes CASSLSSRVTSEQYF.

A few counts support this clonotype. The CDR3 loop is CASGPGGWYNEQFF. DNA for the CDR3: TGTGCCTCGGGCCCGGGAGGCTGGTACAATGAGCAGTTCTTC. The chain links TRBV2 to TRBJ2-1; 7 nucleotides align to TRBD2. The germline gives CDR1 SNHLY, CDR2 FYNNEI. The trim removed 11 bases at V and 4 bases at J, leaving 11 bases unmatched. The length of the CDR3 is 14 residues.

There are a few counts of this clonotype. The J gene is TRBJ1-1, the V gene TRBV10-1, with TRBD1 identical over 8 bases. This CDR3 spans 14 amino acids. The V segment lost 6 bases and the J segment 7 bases; nucleotides outside the gene matches: 10. CDR1 and CDR2 (germline): WNHNN, SYGVQD (reference sequence). CDR3 sequence reads: CASSYDRGIGEAFF. In nucleotides, the CDR3 is TGCGCCAGCAGCTACGACAGGGGCATTGGTGAAGCTTTCTTT.

This clonotype was picked up one time. The chain carries TRBV25-1 and TRBJ2-7; D might be TRBD2 (5 bases). Per germline, CDR1 MGHDK and CDR2 SYGVNS. V lost 6 bases, J lost 6 bases, and 18 bases lay in between. The CDR3 sequence is 14 residues long. The CDR3 nucleotides read TGTGCCAGCAGGCGTGACGGGGTCGGAGGCGAGCAGTACTTC. Protein: CASRRDGVGGEQYF.

The J gene is TRBJ1-1, the V gene TRBV10-3; D is ambiguous. V lost 7 bases, J lost 0 bases, and 15 bases lay in between. The CDR3 is made up of 15 amino acids. In germline, CDR1 is ENHRY, CDR2 SYGVKD. The CDR3: CAIMGSIAMNTEAFF. The DNA for the CDR3 is TGTGCCATCATGGGGTCGATAGCCATGAACACTGAAGCTTTCTTT.

About this clonotype: A read error is likely, as this CDR3 ends without the conserved phenylalanine or tryptophan. The chain uses TRBV7-2 and TRBJ2-3; D could derive from TRBD1 or TRBD2 (5 bases each). CDR3 size: 17 residues. Deletions cut 5 bases from V and 0 bases from J, with 18 bases between. CDR1 and CDR2 (germline): SGHTA, FQGNSA. Here the CDR3 reads CASSLGDPIISTDTQYV. The CDR3 DNA sequence: TGTGCCAGCAGCCTCGGGGACCCGATAATAAGCACAGATACGCAGTATGTT.

V and J are TRBV27 and TRBJ2-5; D gene unclear. This CDR3 has 14 residues. Trimming pared 0 bases from V and 5 bases from J, leaving 10 bases between. Germline V gives CDR1 MNHEY, CDR2 SMNVEV (reference sequence). Written as DNA, the CDR3 is TGTGCCAGCAGTTTATCCCCGGGCAGGGAGACCCAGTACTTC. Amino acid sequence: CASSLSPGRETQYF.

This clonotype turned up a few times. The chain uses TRBV4-1 and TRBJ2-1, with D perhaps matching TRBD2 (6 bases). The germline V and J ends were trimmed by 0 bases and 7 bases, with 10 bases remaining between them. Germline lookup yields CDR1 MGHRA and CDR2 YSYEKL. The CDR3 extends over 14 amino acids. CDR3 nucleotide sequence: TGCGCCAGCAGCCAAGATCGGGGGTGGAATGAGCAGTTCTTC. It encodes CASSQDRGWNEQFF.

This sequence joins TRBV19 and TRBJ2-4, with TRBD2 matching 9 bases. This CDR3 contains 19 residues. Trimming cost V 3 bases and J 1 base; bases outside gene matches: 13. Germline V gene data show CDR1 as LNHDA and CDR2 as SQIVND (reference sequence). CDR3 DNA: TGTGCCAGTAGTATGGCGCGGGAGGGCCTCCTCGCGGCCAAAAACATTCAGTACTTC. This gives the protein CASSMAREGLLAAKNIQYF. Full variable domain (rest looked up from reference TRBV19 and TRBJ2-4): DGGITQSPKYLFRKEGQNVTLSCEQNLNHDAMYWYRQDPGQGLRLIYYSQIVNDFQKGDIAEGYSVSREKKESFPLTVTSAQKNPTAFYLCASSMAREGLLAAKNIQYFGAGTRLSVL.

In this sample, this clonotype turned up once. The chain has TRBV5-1 and TRBJ1-2; D is undetermined. CDR1 and CDR2 (germline): SGHRS, YFSETQ. This CDR3 region has 15 residues. V gave up 4 bases and J gave up 5 bases, with 18 bases separating them. The CDR3 DNA sequence: TGCGCCAGCAGCGATCCCCCGGTTAACGCTTATGGCTACACCTTC. Translating gives CASSDPPVNAYGYTF.

This clonotype occurred a few times. The V and J genes are TRBV3-1 and TRBJ2-5; TRBD2 matches at 9 bases. The trim removed 5 bases at V and 1 base at J, leaving 8 bases unmatched. Per germline, CDR1 LGHDT and CDR2 YNNKEL (reference sequence). The CDR3 length is 16 residues. The CDR3 nucleotides are TGTGCCAGCAGCGCGCCAGCGGGAGGAATCCAAGAGACCCAGTACTTC. Protein product: CASSAPAGGIQETQYF.

This clonotype occurred many times. This chain connects TRBV7-2 to TRBJ2-7; D is uncertain. This CDR3 comprises 13 residues. The germline gives CDR1 SGHTA, CDR2 FQGNSA. The V end lost 5 bases, the J end lost 3 bases, and 11 bases lay between the germline ends. CDR3 sequence reads: CASSRTTGYEQYF. The CDR3 DNA sequence: TGTGCCAGCAGCCGGACCACTGGCTACGAGCAGTACTTC.

The chain is built from TRBV7-8 and TRBJ2-7, with a weak D call TRBD1 (6 bases). The CDR3 covers 12 residues. V lost 5 bases and J 6 bases, leaving 11 bases between the germline ends. Germline CDR1 is SGHVS and CDR2 is FQNEAQ. DNA of the CDR3: TGTGCCAGCAGCGTACAGGGATTCGAGCAGTACTTC. Its translation is CASSVQGFEQYF.

J is TRBJ1-2 and V is TRBV6-2 or TRBV6-3; the match to TRBD1 covers 9 bases. V lost 6 bases, J lost 10 bases, and 9 bases stayed unmatched. The CDR3 runs 13 residues. Germline CDR1 reads MNHEY; CDR2 reads SVGEGT. This CDR3 reads CASRYRDRVNYTF. The CDR3 region has the DNA TGTGCCAGCAGATATCGGGACAGGGTGAACTACACCTTC.

This chain uses TRBV4-3 with TRBJ2-3; TRBD2 is a possible D gene (6 bases). The V and J ends lost 0 bases and 0 bases respectively, with 13 bases between them. Germline lookup yields CDR1 LGHNA and CDR2 YSLEER. This CDR3 has 17 amino acids. The CDR3 protein is CASSQDTPGTSTDTQYF. The CDR3 nucleotides read TGCGCCAGCAGCCAAGATACCCCAGGGACTAGCACAGATACGCAGTATTTT.

The chain recombines TRBV7-4 with TRBJ2-7; 7 bases are a match to TRBD2. Germline loops: CDR1 SGHVT, CDR2 SQSDAQ. The CDR3 consists of 12 residues. DNA for the CDR3: TGTGCTTTCGGCGGGGGTTGCTACGAGCAGTACGTC. It is translated as CAFGGGCYEQYV.

This clonotype was counted only a few times. The rearrangement links TRBV20-1 to TRBJ1-1, with a tentative D call TRBD1 (5 bases). The CDR3 contains 14 residues. Germline V gene data show CDR1 as DFQATT and CDR2 as SNEGSKA (reference sequence). V lost 5 bases and J lost 3, with 16 bases in between. The CDR3 spells CSALMSGTYTEAFF. The DNA for the CDR3 is TGCAGTGCTCTAATGTCAGGGACTTACACTGAAGCTTTCTTT.

This chain links TRBV28 with TRBJ2-3; D is perhaps TRBD1 (5 bases). Trimming stripped 8 bases from V and 0 bases from J, with 15 bases between. The germline V gene encodes CDR1 MDHEN and CDR2 SYDVKM. This CDR3 is built from 15 residues. CDR3 region: CASRYRSSSTDTQYF. The CDR3 nucleotides are TGTGCCAGCCGTTACAGGTCCTCTAGCACAGATACGCAGTATTTT.

The genes are TRBV19 and TRBJ1-4; 10 bases are a match to TRBD1. In germline, CDR1 is LNHDA, CDR2 SQIVND (reference sequence). Trimming removed 4 bases from V and 1 base from J; junction bases left unmatched: 6. CDR3 size: 17 residues. The CDR3 loop reads CASSKGQGRITNEKLFF. CDR3 bases: TGTGCCAGTAGTAAGGGACAGGGGCGGATAACTAATGAAAAACTGTTTTTT.

The V gene is TRBV4-3, the J gene TRBJ2-6; D gene uncertain. CDR1 is LGHNA and CDR2 is YSLEER in the germline V gene. Trimming removed 0 bases from V and 0 bases from J, with 6 bases in between. There are 16 residues in the CDR3. This chain's CDR3 is CASSQDGRSGANVLTF. The CDR3 DNA reads as TGCGCCAGCAGCCAAGATGGGCGCTCTGGGGCCAACGTCCTGACTTTC.

This chain links TRBV6-8 with TRBJ2-5; tentatively, D is TRBD1 (6 bases). The CDR3 extends over 15 amino acids. Trimming pared 4 bases from V and 4 bases from J, leaving 16 bases between. Per germline, CDR1 MNHGY and CDR2 SAAAGT. CDR3 in DNA: TGTGCCAGCAGTTCCAAGGGGGATGGGGGAGAGACCCAGTACTTC. This gives the protein CASSSKGDGGETQYF.

This clonotype showed up just a few times. This sequence joins TRBV7-2 and TRBJ2-1, with D possibly TRBD2 on 6 matching bases. This CDR3 has 13 residues. CDR1 is SGHTA, CDR2 FQGNSA, per germline. V lost 6 bases and J 7 bases, leaving 13 bases between the germline ends. The CDR3 loop is CASRVAALNEQFF. The CDR3 coding sequence is TGTGCCAGCAGAGTAGCGGCCTTAAATGAGCAGTTCTTC.

In its sample, this clonotype was seen a few times. The gene calls are TRBV28 and TRBJ2-1; 7 bases agree with TRBD1. Germline CDR1 reads MDHEN; CDR2 reads SYDVKM. J was trimmed by 7 bases and V by 7 bases; bases with no gene match: 10. This CDR3 is built from 14 residues. The CDR3 protein is CASTPGTAENEQFF. Written as DNA, the CDR3 is TGTGCCAGCACCCCCGGGACAGCGGAGAATGAGCAGTTCTTC.

This chain uses TRBV6-2 or TRBV6-3 with TRBJ2-7; tentatively, D is TRBD1 (6 bases). V lost 6 bases and J lost 6, with 21 bases in between. This CDR3 has 15 residues. Germline V CDR1 and CDR2: MNHEY, SVGEGT. CDR3 nucleotides: TGTGCCAGCAGAACCATAACCGGGACACAAATCGAGCAGTACTTC. This encodes CASRTITGTQIEQYF.